The entry below describes one TCR beta chain. This specimen comes from a study of blood T cell repertoires in COVID-19. As for the study in general: The origin of the acute and convalescent COVID-19 samples was the United States, Italy and Spain.

Patients in Seattle were enrolled during active infection, then followed longitudinally. The CDR3 length is 15 residues. In germline, CDR1 is SGHTA, CDR2 FQGNSA. V lost 5 bases and J 0 bases, leaving 10 bases between the germline ends. As processed by the authors: Estimation of nucleated cell counts relied on the amplification of reference gene primers. Assay used: immunoSEQ multiplex PCR; TCRdb lists only in-frame clones, some missing. From that table come the V and J calls and clone size; the DNA was used to work out D and trimming. The sample has tens of thousands of clones; over 65% are singletons.

The sequence came from a man in his sixties or seventies with COVID-19, enrolled during active disease. Sequencing input: peripheral blood. This sequence joins TRBV7-2 and TRBJ2-2; D might be TRBD2 (5 bases). The CDR3 DNA reads as TGTGCCAGCAGCCCAATAGCGACGAACACCGGGGAGCTGTTTTTT. As protein: CASSPIATNTGELFF.